The 12 T cell receptor beta chains below all came from one sample that was sequenced in a study of beta chain features in type 1 diabetes (dated 2018 in TCRdb). Beyond this particular receptor, the publication reports: In all four CD4+ subsets, TCRB CDR3 length was moderately but significantly shorter in type 1 diabetes patients.

For these TCRs, the target antigens are not known. Receptor amplification or capture employed the immunoSEQ multiplex PCR assay. The High Capacity cDNA Reverse Transcription Kit was used to reverse transcribe all of the isolated RNA, meaning that expressed TCRB transcripts were what got sequenced. This is the immuneACCESS table as TCRdb keeps it, with only in-frame sequences that have V and J called. A part of the clones is gone; compared with another copy, unresolved V genes explain less than half, and the rest is unexplained. This sample gives about 660,000 clones in total; 11% to 15% of them show up just once. Together, the top ten hold 0.035% to 0.045% of the sample. What was sequenced was naive CD4+ T cells from blood. Interpreted using the paper, the cell subset or site label stands for: true naive CD4+ T cells. The receptors were sampled from a man between 18 and 29 years old with type 1 diabetes.

The V gene is TRBV19, the J gene TRBJ1-2; a weak D match, TRBD1 (6 bases). Trimming shortened V by 5 bases and J by 2 bases, and 18 bases separated the two germline ends. Per the germline V gene, CDR1 is LNHDA and CDR2 is SQIVND (reference sequence). CDR3 length: 16 residues. CDR3 region: CASSLLPRTVNYGYTF. In DNA, the CDR3 is TGTGCCAGTAGTCTACTCCCTCGGACAGTGAACTATGGCTACACCTTC.

V and J are TRBV14 and TRBJ2-2; D remains ambiguous. The V gene lost 0 bases and the J gene lost 4 bases, with 12 bases spanning the gap. This CDR3 contains 16 residues. Germline V gene sequence: CDR1 SGHDN, CDR2 FVKESK. The CDR3 sequence: CASSQDPGGSTGELFF. DNA of the CDR3: TGTGCCAGCAGCCAAGATCCGGGCGGCAGCACCGGGGAGCTGTTTTTT.

CDR3 region: CASGSGVLNTEAFF. Here the CDR3 DNA reads TGTGCCAGCGGTTCCGGGGTCCTGAACACTGAAGCTTTCTTT. The V call is TRBV2, the J call TRBJ1-1, with no clear D. The CDR3 contains 14 residues. CDR1 SNHLY and CDR2 FYNNEI come from the germline V gene. V lost 8 bases, J lost 0 bases, and 13 bases lay in between.

The rearrangement uses TRBV9 and TRBJ1-2, with 8 bases aligning to TRBD1. The CDR3 loop spans 14 amino acids. Trimming removed 7 bases from V and 8 bases from J; junction bases left unmatched: 13. In germline, CDR1 is SGDLS, CDR2 YYNGEE. The CDR3 region has the DNA TGTGCCAGCGACGAAAAGGACAGGGTGCTAGGCTACACCTTC. Translated: CASDEKDRVLGYTF.

Regarding this clone: The sample carries other DNA sequences with the same CDR3. This rearrangement joins TRBV2 to TRBJ2-5, with TRBD2 matching 12 bases. The CDR3 has 14 amino acids. The trim removed 2 bases at V and 5 bases at J, leaving 0 bases unmatched. Germline assignment: CDR1 SNHLY and CDR2 FYNNEI. The CDR3 is CASSELAGGETQYF. CDR3 DNA: TGTGCCAGCAGTGAACTAGCGGGAGGGGAGACCCAGTACTTC.

V usage is TRBV6-5 and J usage is TRBJ2-6; D is unclear. Trimming stripped 2 bases from V and 3 bases from J, with 11 bases between. Germline V gene data show CDR1 as MNHEY and CDR2 as SVGAGI. CDR3 length: 16 amino acids. CDR3 nucleotide sequence: TGTGCCAGCAGTTACCCGAAGGCAGATGGGGCCAACGTCCTGACTTTC. Translated: CASSYPKADGANVLTF.

This chain links TRBV2 with TRBJ1-5, with D uncertain. The CDR3 runs 13 residues. Germline lookup yields CDR1 SNHLY and CDR2 FYNNEI. Trimming took off 3 bases at V and 9 bases at J, with 12 bases between the two ends. CDR3 loop: CASSDLGYGPQHF. Written as DNA, the CDR3 is TGTGCCAGCAGTGATCTCGGCTATGGGCCCCAGCATTTT.

This clone was counted a few times. This rearrangement joins TRBV5-4 to TRBJ2-1; 11 bases agree with TRBD2. The V and J ends lost 4 bases and 4 bases, in that order; junction bases with no gene match: 4. The CDR3 spans 15 residues. Germline V lookup: CDR1 SGHNT, CDR2 YYREEE (reference sequence). CDR3 sequence reads: CASSLTSGDYNEQFF. The CDR3 DNA sequence: TGTGCCAGCAGCCTGACTAGCGGGGATTACAATGAGCAGTTCTTC.

The chain combines TRBV15 with TRBJ1-2, with D possibly matching TRBD1 (5 bases). There are 15 residues in the CDR3. Looked up from germline, CDR1 is LNHNV and CDR2 is YYDKDF (reference sequence). Deletions cut 5 bases from V and 3 bases from J, with 16 bases between. The CDR3 loop reads CATSSRTSADYGYTF. The CDR3 bases are TGTGCCACCAGCTCCCGGACATCAGCGGACTATGGCTACACCTTC. Variable domain in full (rest from reference TRBV15 and TRBJ1-2): DAMVIQNPRYQVTQFGKPVTLSCSQTLNHNVMYWYQQKSSQAPKLLFHYYDKDFNNEADTPDNFQSRRPNTSFCFLDIRSPGLGDTAMYLCATSSRTSADYGYTFGSGTRLTVV.

The rearrangement uses TRBV5-6 and TRBJ1-6; no clear D gene. The germline V and J ends were trimmed by 1 base and 7 bases, with 6 bases remaining between them. Germline CDR1 and CDR2: SGHDT and YYEEEE. This CDR3 contains 13 residues. In DNA form, the CDR3 reads TGTGCCAGCAGCTTGAACGAGAATTCACCCCTCCACTTT. Its translation: CASSLNENSPLHF.

Only a few counts were recorded for this clone. Mismatch with germline at one junction end may stem from a read error. The chain carries TRBV7-7 and TRBJ2-5; 8 bases line up with TRBD1. Per the germline V gene, CDR1 is SSHAT and CDR2 is FNYEAQ (reference sequence). The CDR3 has 15 residues. Written as DNA, the CDR3 is TGTGCTAGCAGCCTAGGACAGGGCTACCAAGAGACCCAGTACTTC. It encodes CASSLGQGYQETQYF.

There are a few counts of this clone. The sample has other DNA sequences that encode this CDR3 too. The DNA of the CDR3 is TGTGCCAGCAGCTTATTGGGGGGCTACACCTTC. Protein product: CASSLLGGYTF. The gene calls are TRBV7-9 and TRBJ1-2; no firm D call. The CDR3 runs 11 residues. Trimming stripped 2 bases from V and 8 bases from J, with 6 bases between. The germline V gene has CDR1 SEHNR and CDR2 FQNEAQ (reference sequence).